This T cell receptor (beta chain) was captured by sequencing in a study of T cells in narcolepsy. Findings of the study overall: Same-patient CSF and blood CD4+ T cell clonotypes included HCRT-specific and TRIB2-specific autoreactive ones.

The data were produced by immunoSEQ multiplex PCR, yet TCRdb's version contains in-frame clones alone and is incomplete. This table has tens of thousands of clones, about four fifths appearing once. Germline CDR1 is SGHDT and CDR2 is YYEEEE. Between the trimmed V and J ends, which lost 6 bases and 0 bases, there was a span of 10 bases. The CDR3 is 13 residues long. A word on this clone: What it binds is not known.

This TCR was sampled from a human donor with narcolepsy. Sequencing was done on a sample of CD45RA- memory CD4+ T cells from PBMCs. V gene TRBV5-6 combines with J gene TRBJ2-7; D is perhaps TRBD2 (5 bases). CDR3 in amino acids: CASTGLVSYEQYF. For the CDR3, the DNA is TGTGCCAGCACAGGACTTGTCTCCTACGAGCAGTACTTC.